These T cell receptor beta chains were read from a single sample in a study of human T cells and chemical hapten exposure. TCRdb called the RACE reads again in MiXCR, with one record for every CDR3 protein. The sample shows around 130,000 distinct CDR3 sequences, more than 7.5% of them seen only once. Sequenced material: whole blood. The receptors stem from a male donor in good health. Some clones in this sample may be carry-over from other donors' samples. CDR3s include the opening cysteine and the closing phenylalanine or tryptophan. Fields, in order: V gene, clone size, D gene, J gene, CDR3 protein, CDR3 DNA. The D gene is left open where the match is weak. Rows may omit the clone size; those that give it use once, few, many or a size class.

TRBV7-9	many	TRBD2	TRBJ2-1	CASSLGGTGRNTYNEQFF	TGTGCCAGCAGCTTAGGGGGGACCGGGAGGAATACCTACAATGAGCAGTTCTTC
TRBV4-2	few	.	TRBJ1-2	CASSQEAGEPGYGYTF	TGTGCCAGCAGCCAAGAGGCAGGTGAACCGGGATATGGCTACACCTTC
TRBV12-3/TRBV12-4	many	TRBD1	TRBJ1-5	CASSLYRDRGQPQHF	TGTGCCAGCAGTTTATATCGGGACAGGGGCCAGCCCCAGCATTTT
TRBV6-1	few	.	TRBJ1-5	CASSEGWGSNQPQHF	TGTGCCAGCAGTGAAGGTTGGGGGTCCAATCAGCCCCAGCATTTT
TRBV2	.	TRBD1	TRBJ1-5	CASKAPGGYDQPQHF	TGTGCCAGCAAAGCCCCAGGGGGATACGATCAGCCCCAGCATTTT
TRBV7-7	.	.	TRBJ2-1	CASSPSTGYNEQFF	TGTGCCAGCAGCCCCTCGACTGGCTACAATGAGCAGTTCTTC
TRBV6-1	.	.	TRBJ1-3	CASSDGRTGNTIYF	TGTGCCAGCAGTGACGGCAGAACTGGAAACACCATATATTTT
TRBV5-4	few	TRBD2	TRBJ2-7	CASSSSGVLYEQYF	TGTGCCAGCAGCTCGAGCGGGGTCCTCTACGAGCAGTACTTC
TRBV7-8	.	TRBD2	TRBJ2-7	CASSLEFSASGGLYEQYF	TGTGCCAGCAGCTTAGAATTTTCCGCTAGCGGGGGCTTGTACGAGCAGTACTTC
TRBV6-1	.	.	TRBJ2-6	CASSEAQASGANVLTF	TGTGCCAGCAGTGAAGCTCAAGCATCTGGGGCCAACGTCCTGACTTTC
TRBV5-1	many	.	TRBJ1-3	CASSLLGTGNTIYF	TGCGCCAGCAGCTTGCTGGGAACTGGAAACACCATATATTTT
TRBV6-5	many	TRBD1	TRBJ1-2	CASRRDRNYGYTF	TGTGCCAGCAGACGGGACAGGAACTATGGCTACACCTTC
TRBV7-9	few	TRBD1	TRBJ2-2	CASSAGTDTGELFF	TGTGCCAGCAGCGCCGGGACAGACACCGGGGAGCTGTTTTTT
TRBV20-1	many	TRBD2	TRBJ2-1	CSALVPGGAGKNEQFF	TGCAGTGCCCTTGTTCCTGGCGGAGCGGGGAAGAATGAGCAGTTCTTC
TRBV27	.	TRBD2	TRBJ2-3	CASRQTSGGADTQYF	TGTGCCAGCAGACAAACTAGCGGGGGGGCAGATACGCAGTATTTT
TRBV9	.	TRBD2	TRBJ2-2	CASSPPGLAWDTGELFF	TGTGCCAGCAGCCCACCTGGACTAGCCTGGGACACCGGGGAGCTGTTTTTT
TRBV4-2	many	.	TRBJ1-1	CASSQDPQGFKDTEAFF	TGTGCCAGCAGCCAAGACCCACAGGGTTTTAAGGACACTGAAGCTTTCTTT
TRBV6-2/TRBV6-3	few	TRBD2	TRBJ2-1	CASSYGGAGSSSYNEQFF	TGTGCCAGCAGTTATGGGGGAGCGGGGTCGAGCTCCTACAATGAGCAGTTCTTC
TRBV4-2	few	TRBD2	TRBJ2-1	CASSLPVGGSYNEQFF	TGTGCCAGCAGCCTCCCCGTGGGGGGGTCCTACAATGAGCAGTTCTTC
TRBV11-1	.	.	TRBJ2-2	CASSHLTGPDTGELFF	TGTGCCAGCAGCCATCTGACAGGACCCGACACCGGGGAGCTGTTTTTT
TRBV11-2	.	TRBD2	TRBJ2-3	CASSLTLAGMVPDTQYF	TGTGCCAGCAGCTTAACCCTAGCGGGGATGGTCCCAGATACGCAGTATTTT
TRBV7-7	.	.	TRBJ2-3	CASSPLGGGTQYF	TGTGCCAGCAGCCCGCTTGGGGGAGGCACGCAGTATTTT
TRBV27	.	TRBD2	TRBJ2-7	CASRLAGALSYEQYF	TGTGCCAGCAGACTAGCGGGGGCCCTCTCCTACGAGCAGTACTTC
TRBV12-3/TRBV12-4	many	.	TRBJ2-1	CASSLTLGNEQFF	TGTGCCAGCAGCCTAACACTGGGCAATGAGCAGTTCTTC
TRBV12-3/TRBV12-4	many	TRBD2	TRBJ2-3	CASSPRTSGRTTDTQYF	TGTGCCAGCAGTCCCAGGACTAGCGGGAGGACCACAGATACGCAGTATTTT
TRBV7-2	many	TRBD2	TRBJ2-2	CASSLSAGVDTGELFF	TGTGCCAGCAGCTTATCGGCGGGAGTGGACACCGGGGAGCTGTTTTTT
TRBV11-2	.	TRBD1	TRBJ2-7	CASSLKGGTAAGSYEQYF	TGTGCCAGCAGCTTAAAAGGGGGCACGGCGGCAGGCTCCTACGAGCAGTACTTC
TRBV7-2	.	.	TRBJ2-5	CASSPNRASLGETQYF	TGTGCCAGCAGCCCAAACCGGGCTAGTTTGGGAGAGACCCAGTACTTC
TRBV18	few	TRBD2	TRBJ2-7	CASSPRLAGGLWEQYF	TGTGCCAGCTCACCGCGACTAGCGGGAGGCCTGTGGGAGCAGTACTTC
TRBV6-6	many	TRBD1	TRBJ2-1	CASSRTGDPYNEQFF	TGTGCCAGCAGTCGGACAGGGGACCCCTACAATGAGCAGTTCTTC
TRBV10-2	few	.	TRBJ2-5	CASSDIGQAQETQYF	TGCGCCAGCAGTGATATCGGGCAGGCCCAAGAGACCCAGTACTTC
TRBV19	.	.	TRBJ1-5	CASSPPQYSNQPQHF	TGTGCCAGTAGTCCTCCCCAATATAGCAATCAGCCCCAGCATTTT
TRBV12-3/TRBV12-4	few	TRBD2	TRBJ2-5	CASSLARLAGGGQETQYF	TGTGCCAGCAGTTTAGCTCGGCTAGCGGGAGGAGGCCAAGAGACCCAGTACTTC
TRBV6-5	many	.	TRBJ1-2	CASSYSTSGAANYGYTF	TGTGCCAGCAGTTACTCGACATCCGGGGCGGCTAACTATGGCTACACCTTC
TRBV20-1	.	.	TRBJ2-1	CSARGEVGEQFF	TGCAGTGCTAGGGGGGAGGTCGGTGAGCAGTTCTTC